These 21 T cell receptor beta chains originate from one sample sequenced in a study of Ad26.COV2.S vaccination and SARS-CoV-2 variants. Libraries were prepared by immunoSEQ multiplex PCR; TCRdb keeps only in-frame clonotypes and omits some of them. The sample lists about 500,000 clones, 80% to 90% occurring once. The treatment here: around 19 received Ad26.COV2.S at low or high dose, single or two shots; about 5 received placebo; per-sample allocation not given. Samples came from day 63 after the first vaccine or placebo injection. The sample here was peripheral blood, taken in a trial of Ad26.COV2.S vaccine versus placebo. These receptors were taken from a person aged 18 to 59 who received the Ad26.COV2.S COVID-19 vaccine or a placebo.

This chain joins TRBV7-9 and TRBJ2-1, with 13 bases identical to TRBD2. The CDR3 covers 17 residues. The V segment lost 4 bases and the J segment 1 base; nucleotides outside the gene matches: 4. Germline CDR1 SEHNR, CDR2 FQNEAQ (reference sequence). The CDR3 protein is CASSSTSGRVSYNEQFF. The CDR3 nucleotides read TGTGCCAGCAGCTCTACTAGCGGGAGGGTATCCTACAATGAGCAGTTCTTC.

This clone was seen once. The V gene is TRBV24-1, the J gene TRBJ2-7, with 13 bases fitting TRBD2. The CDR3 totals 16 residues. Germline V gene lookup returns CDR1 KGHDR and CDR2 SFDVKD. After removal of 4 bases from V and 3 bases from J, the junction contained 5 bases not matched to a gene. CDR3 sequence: CATSERGTSGVYEQYF. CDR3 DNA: TGTGCCACCAGTGAGCGAGGGACTAGCGGGGTCTACGAGCAGTACTTC.

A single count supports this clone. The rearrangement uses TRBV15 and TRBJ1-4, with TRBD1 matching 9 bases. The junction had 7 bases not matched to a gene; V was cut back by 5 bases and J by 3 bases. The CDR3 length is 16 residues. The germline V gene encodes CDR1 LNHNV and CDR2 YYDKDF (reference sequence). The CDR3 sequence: CATSSDRGQSNEKLFF. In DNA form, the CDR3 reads TGTGCCACCAGCTCGGACAGGGGTCAATCTAATGAAAAACTGTTTTTT.

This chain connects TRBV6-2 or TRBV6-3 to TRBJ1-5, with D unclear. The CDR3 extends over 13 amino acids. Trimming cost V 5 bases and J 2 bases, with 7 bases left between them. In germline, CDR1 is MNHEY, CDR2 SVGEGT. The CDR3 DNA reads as TGTGCCAGCAGTCGGAGGGGCAATCAGCCCCAGCATTTT. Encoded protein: CASSRRGNQPQHF.

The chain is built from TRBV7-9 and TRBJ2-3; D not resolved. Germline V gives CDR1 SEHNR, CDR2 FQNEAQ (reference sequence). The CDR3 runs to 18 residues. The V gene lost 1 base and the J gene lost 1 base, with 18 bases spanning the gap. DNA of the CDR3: TGTGCCAGCAGCTTAGGAGTTATTATGGGTGGGGGCACAGATACGCAGTATTTT. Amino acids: CASSLGVIMGGGTDTQYF.

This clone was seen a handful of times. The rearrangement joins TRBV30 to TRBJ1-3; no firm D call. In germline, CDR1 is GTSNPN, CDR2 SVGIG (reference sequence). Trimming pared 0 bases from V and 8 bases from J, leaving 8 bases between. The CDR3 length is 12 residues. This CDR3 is CAWSVGGYTIYF. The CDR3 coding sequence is TGTGCCTGGAGTGTGGGAGGTTACACCATATATTTT.

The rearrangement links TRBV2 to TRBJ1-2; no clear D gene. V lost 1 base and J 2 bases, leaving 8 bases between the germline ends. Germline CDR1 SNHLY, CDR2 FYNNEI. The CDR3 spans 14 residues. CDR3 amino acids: CASSEDNLNYGYTF. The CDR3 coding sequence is TGTGCCAGCAGTGAAGACAACTTAAACTATGGCTACACCTTC.

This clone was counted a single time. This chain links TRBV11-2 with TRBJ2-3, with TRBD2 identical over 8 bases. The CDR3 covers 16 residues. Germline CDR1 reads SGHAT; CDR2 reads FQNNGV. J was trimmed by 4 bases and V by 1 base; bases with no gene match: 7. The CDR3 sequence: CASSLVSGGPADTQYF. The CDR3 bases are TGTGCCAGCAGCTTAGTTTCGGGAGGGCCCGCAGATACGCAGTATTTT.

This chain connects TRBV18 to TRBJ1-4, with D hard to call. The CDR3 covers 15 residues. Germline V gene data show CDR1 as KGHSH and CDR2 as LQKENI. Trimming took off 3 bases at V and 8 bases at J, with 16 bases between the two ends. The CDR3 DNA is TGTGCCAGCTCACCTCAGAAGGCGAGTCGGGAAAAACTGTTTTTT. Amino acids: CASSPQKASREKLFF.

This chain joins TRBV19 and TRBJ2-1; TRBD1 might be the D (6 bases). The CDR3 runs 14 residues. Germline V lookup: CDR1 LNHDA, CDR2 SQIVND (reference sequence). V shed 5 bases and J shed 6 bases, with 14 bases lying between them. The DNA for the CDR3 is TGTGCCAGTAGTTCTCAGGGACAAATCAATGAGCAGTTCTTC. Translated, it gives CASSSQGQINEQFF.

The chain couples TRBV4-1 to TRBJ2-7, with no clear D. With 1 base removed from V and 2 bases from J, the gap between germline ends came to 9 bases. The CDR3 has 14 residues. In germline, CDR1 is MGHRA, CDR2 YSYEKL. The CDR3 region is CASSQVAAPYEQYF. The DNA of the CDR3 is TGCGCCAGCAGCCAAGTGGCAGCTCCCTACGAGCAGTACTTC.

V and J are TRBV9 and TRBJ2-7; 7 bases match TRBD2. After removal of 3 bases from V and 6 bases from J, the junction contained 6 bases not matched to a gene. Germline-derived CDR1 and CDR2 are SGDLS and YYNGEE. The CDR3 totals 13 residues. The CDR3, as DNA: TGTGCCAGCAGCGCATCTCCGGGGGGCGAGCAGTACTTC. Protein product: CASSASPGGEQYF.

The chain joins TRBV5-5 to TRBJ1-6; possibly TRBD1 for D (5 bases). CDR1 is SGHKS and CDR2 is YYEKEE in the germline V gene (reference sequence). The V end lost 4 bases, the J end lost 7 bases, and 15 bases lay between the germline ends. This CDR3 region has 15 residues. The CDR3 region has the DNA TGTGCCAGCAGCCTTATGACAGAGTTAAATTCACCCCTCCACTTT. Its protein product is CASSLMTELNSPLHF.

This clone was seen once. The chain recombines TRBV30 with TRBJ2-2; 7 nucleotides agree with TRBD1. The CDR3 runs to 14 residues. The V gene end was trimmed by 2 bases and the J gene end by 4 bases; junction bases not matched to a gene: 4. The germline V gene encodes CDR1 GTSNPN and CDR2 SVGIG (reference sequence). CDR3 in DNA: TGTGCCTGGAGTAAGGGGGCGGGCACCGGGGAGCTGTTTTTT. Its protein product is CAWSKGAGTGELFF. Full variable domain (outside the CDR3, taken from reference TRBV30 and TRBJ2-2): SQTIHQWPATLVQPVGSPLSLECTVEGTSNPNLYWYRQAAGRGLQLLFYSVGIGQISSEVPQNLSASRPQDRQFILSSKKLLLSDSGFYLCAWSKGAGTGELFFGEGSRLTVL.

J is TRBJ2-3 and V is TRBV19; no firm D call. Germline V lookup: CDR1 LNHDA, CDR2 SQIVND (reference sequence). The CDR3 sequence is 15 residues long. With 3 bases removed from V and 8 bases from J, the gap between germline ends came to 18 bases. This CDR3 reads CASSMLTATKGTQYF. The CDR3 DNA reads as TGTGCCAGTAGTATGCTGACCGCCACGAAGGGTACGCAGTATTTT.

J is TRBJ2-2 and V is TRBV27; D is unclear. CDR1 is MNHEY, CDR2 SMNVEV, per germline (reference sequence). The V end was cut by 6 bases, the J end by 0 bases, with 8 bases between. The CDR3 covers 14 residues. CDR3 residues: CASRISSNTGELFF. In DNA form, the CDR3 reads TGTGCCAGCAGAATCAGTTCGAACACCGGGGAGCTGTTTTTT.

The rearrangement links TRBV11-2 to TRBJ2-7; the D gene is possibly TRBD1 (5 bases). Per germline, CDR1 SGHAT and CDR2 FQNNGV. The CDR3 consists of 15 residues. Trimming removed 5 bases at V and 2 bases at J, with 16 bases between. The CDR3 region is CASSPQVAGTYEQYF. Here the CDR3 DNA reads TGTGCCAGCAGCCCCCAAGTGGCAGGGACCTACGAGCAGTACTTC.

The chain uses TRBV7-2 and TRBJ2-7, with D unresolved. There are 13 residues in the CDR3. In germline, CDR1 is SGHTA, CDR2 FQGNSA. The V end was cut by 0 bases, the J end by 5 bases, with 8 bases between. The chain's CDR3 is CASSLALVNEQYF. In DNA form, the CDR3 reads TGTGCCAGCAGCTTAGCGCTAGTCAACGAGCAGTACTTC. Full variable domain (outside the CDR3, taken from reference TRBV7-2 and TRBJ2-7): GAGVSQSPSNKVTEKGKDVELRCDPISGHTALYWYRQSLGQGLEFLIYFQGNSAPDKSGLPSDRFSAERTGGSVSTLTIQRTQQEDSAVYLCASSLALVNEQYFGPGTRLTVT.

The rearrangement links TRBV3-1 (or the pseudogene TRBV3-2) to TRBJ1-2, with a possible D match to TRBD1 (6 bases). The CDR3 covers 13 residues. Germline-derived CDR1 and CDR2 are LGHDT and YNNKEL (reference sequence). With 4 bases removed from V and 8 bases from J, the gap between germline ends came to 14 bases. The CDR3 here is CASSLNRVSGYTF. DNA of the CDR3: TGTGCCAGCAGCCTTAACAGGGTTAGCGGCTACACCTTC.

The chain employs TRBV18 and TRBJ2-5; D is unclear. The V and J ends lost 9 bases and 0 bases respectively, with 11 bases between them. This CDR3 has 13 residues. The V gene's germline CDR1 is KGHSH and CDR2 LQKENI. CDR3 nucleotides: TGTGCCAGTTCAGCTTCCCACCAAGAGACCCAGTACTTC. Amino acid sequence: CASSASHQETQYF.

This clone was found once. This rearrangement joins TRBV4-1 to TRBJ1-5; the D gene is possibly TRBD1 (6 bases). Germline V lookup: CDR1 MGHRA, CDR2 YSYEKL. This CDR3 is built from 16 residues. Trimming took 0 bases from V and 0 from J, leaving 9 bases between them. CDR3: CASSQDWTVSNQPQHF. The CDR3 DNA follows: TGCGCCAGCAGCCAAGATTGGACAGTTAGCAATCAGCCCCAGCATTTT.